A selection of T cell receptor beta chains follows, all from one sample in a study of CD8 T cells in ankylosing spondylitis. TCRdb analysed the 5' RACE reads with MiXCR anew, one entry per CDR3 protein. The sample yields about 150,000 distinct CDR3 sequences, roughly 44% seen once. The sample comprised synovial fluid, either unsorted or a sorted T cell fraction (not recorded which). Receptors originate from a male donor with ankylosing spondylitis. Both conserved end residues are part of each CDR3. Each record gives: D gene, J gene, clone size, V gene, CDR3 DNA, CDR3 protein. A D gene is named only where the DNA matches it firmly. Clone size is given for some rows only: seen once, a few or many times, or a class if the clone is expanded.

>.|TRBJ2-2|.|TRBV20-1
TGCAGTGCTAGAGATCCAGCGGCTGGGCTGGACACCGGGGAGCTGTTTTTT
CSARDPAAGLDTGELFF
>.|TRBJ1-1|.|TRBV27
TGTGCCAGCAGTTTGTACCCCCCGGGACACCTGAACACTGAAGCTTTCTTT
CASSLYPPGHLNTEAFF
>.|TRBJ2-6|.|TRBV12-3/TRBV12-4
TGTGCCAGCAGTTTTTCACCCTCTGGGGCCAACGTCCTGACTTTC
CASSFSPSGANVLTF
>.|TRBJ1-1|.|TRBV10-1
TGCGCCAGCAGAAACAGTCCCGAGAACACTGAAGCTTTCTTT
CASRNSPENTEAFF
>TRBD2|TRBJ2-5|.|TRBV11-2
TGTGCCAGCAGCTACTTCCTGGGACTAGCGGGAGCGAACCAAGAGACCCAGTACTTC
CASSYFLGLAGANQETQYF
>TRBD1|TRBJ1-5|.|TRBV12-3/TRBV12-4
TGTGCCAGCAATATCACAAGGGGACAGGAGTCCCGAATCGGTCAGCCCCAGCATTTT
CASNITRGQESRIGQPQHF
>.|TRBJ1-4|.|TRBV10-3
TGTGCCATCAGTGACCCCGGGGCGGGGACGGGTGAAAAACTGTTTTTT
CAISDPGAGTGEKLFF
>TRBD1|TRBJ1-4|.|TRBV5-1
TGCGCCAGCAGGAGACAGGGGTTAAATGAAAAACTGTTTTTT
CASRRQGLNEKLFF
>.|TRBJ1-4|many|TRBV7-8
TGTGCCAGCAGCTTAGCGTATCAGGACCTAGAAAAACTGTTTTTT
CASSLAYQDLEKLFF
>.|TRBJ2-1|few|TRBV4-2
TGTGCCAGCAGCCATGTAGGGACTGCTATCAATGAGCAGTTCTTC
CASSHVGTAINEQFF
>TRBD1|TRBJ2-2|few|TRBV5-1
TGCGCCAGCAGCTTACACCAGTGGAGGACAGGGGGTAGCACCGGGGAGCTGTTTTTT
CASSLHQWRTGGSTGELFF
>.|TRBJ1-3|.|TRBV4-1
TGCGCCAGCAGCAGGGGACTTCTACCCCTCTCTGGAAACACCATATATTTT
CASSRGLLPLSGNTIYF
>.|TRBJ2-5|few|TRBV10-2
TGCGCCAGCAGGGGGGACATCTGGGAGACCCAGTACTTC
CASRGDIWETQYF
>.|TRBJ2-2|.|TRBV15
TGTGCCACCAGCAGAGAGAATCCCGGGGAGCTGTTTTTT
CATSRENPGELFF
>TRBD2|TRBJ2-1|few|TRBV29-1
TGCAGCGTTGAAGCCCCTCCTAGCGGGAGGGCTTTGCCCTACAATGAGCAGTTCTTC
CSVEAPPSGRALPYNEQFF
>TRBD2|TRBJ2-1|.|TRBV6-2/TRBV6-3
TGTGCCAGCAGTGAGCGGGGGGCCCCCAATGAGCAGTTCTTC
CASSERGAPNEQFF
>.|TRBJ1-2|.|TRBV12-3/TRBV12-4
TGTGCCAGCAGTTTTGCAGGTTCAAACTATGGCTACACCTTC
CASSFAGSNYGYTF
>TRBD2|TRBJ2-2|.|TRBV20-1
TGCAGTGCACGAGCGAGAGCCCAGAGCGGGGGCCCTCACGGGGAGCTGTTTTTT
CSARARAQSGGPHGELFF
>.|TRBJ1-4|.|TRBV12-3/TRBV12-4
TGTGCCAGCAGGACAGGTGAAAAACTGTTTTTT
CASRTGEKLFF
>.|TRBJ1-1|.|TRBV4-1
TGCGCCAGCAGCCGAATACTGAACACTGAAGCTTTCTTT
CASSRILNTEAFF
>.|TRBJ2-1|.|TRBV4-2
TGTGCCAGCAGCCAAGATTCGGAACTACCCTACAATGAGCAGTTCTTC
CASSQDSELPYNEQFF
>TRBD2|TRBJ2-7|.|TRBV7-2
TGTGCCAGCAGCTTCAGCGGGGAGGAATACGAGCAGTACTTC
CASSFSGEEYEQYF
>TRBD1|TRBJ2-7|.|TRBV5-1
TGCGCCAGCAGCTTGGCCATGGGACAGGGATCGGAACCCTTCTCCTACGAGCAGTACTTC
CASSLAMGQGSEPFSYEQYF
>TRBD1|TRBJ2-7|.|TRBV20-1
TGCAGTGGGAGACAGGGGTCGTCCTACGAGCAGTACTTC
CSGRQGSSYEQYF
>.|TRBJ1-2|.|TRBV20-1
TGCAGTGCTAGAAGCAAACCCGCGAAAAACTATGGCTACACCTTC
CSARSKPAKNYGYTF
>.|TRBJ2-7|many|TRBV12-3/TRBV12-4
TGTGCCAGCAGTTTAGCCGGACCGACAGCCTACGAGCAGTACTTC
CASSLAGPTAYEQYF
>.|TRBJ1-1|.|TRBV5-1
TGCGCCAGCAGCTTAGTATGGATTCCCTACACTGAAGCTTTCTTT
CASSLVWIPYTEAFF
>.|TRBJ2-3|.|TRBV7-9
TGTGCCAGCAGCTTAGGTGGGACGACCACAGATACGCAGTATTTT
CASSLGGTTTDTQYF
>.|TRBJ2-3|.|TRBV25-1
TGTGCCAGCAGTGAACAGCAAGACAGCACAGATACGCAGTATTTT
CASSEQQDSTDTQYF
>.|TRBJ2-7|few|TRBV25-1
TGTGCCAGCAGTGAATATGGGTTGGTAGGTAGTCGTTACGAGCAGTACTTC
CASSEYGLVGSRYEQYF
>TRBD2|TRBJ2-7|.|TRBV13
TGTGCCAGCAGCTTGGCCGGGGGGGCCGGGGTAGAGCAGTACTTC
CASSLAGGAGVEQYF
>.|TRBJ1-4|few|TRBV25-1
TGTGCCAGCAGTGAGGGACCAATTAATGAAAAACTGTTTTTT
CASSEGPINEKLFF
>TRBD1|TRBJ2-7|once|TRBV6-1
TGTGCCAGCAGTGACGGGTCAGGGGGCTCCTACGAGCAGTACTTC
CASSDGSGGSYEQYF
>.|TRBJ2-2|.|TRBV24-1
TGTGCCACCAGTGATTTATGGGGAACCGGGGAGCTGTTTTTT
CATSDLWGTGELFF
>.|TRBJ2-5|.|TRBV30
TGTGCCTGGAGCGCGCCAGAACAAGAGACCCAGTACTTC
CAWSAPEQETQYF
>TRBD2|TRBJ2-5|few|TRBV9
TGTGCCAGCAGCGTAGAAAGCGGGGGGGAACAAGAGACCCAGTACTTC
CASSVESGGEQETQYF
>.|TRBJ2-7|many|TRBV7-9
TGTGCCAGCAGCCCCCCGGCGTCCTACGAGCAGTACTTC
CASSPPASYEQYF
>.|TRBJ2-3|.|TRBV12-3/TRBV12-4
TGTGCCAGCAGAGAGGGAGTGGATACGCAGTATTTT
CASREGVDTQYF
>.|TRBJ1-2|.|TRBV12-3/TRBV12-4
TGTGCCAGCAGTCACCCCTTAGACAGCTTCGTCTATGGCTACACCTTC
CASSHPLDSFVYGYTF
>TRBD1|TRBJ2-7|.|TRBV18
TGTGCCAGCTCACCACCCTACCGGACAGGGCCCTACGAGCAGTACTTC
CASSPPYRTGPYEQYF
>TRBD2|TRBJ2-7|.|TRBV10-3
TGTGCCATCAGTGAGTCGGGAGCTAGCGGATACGAGCAGTACTTC
CAISESGASGYEQYF
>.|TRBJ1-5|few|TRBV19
TGTGCCAGTAGTTCTCAAAGCGGCGGCAATCAGCCCCAGCATTTT
CASSSQSGGNQPQHF
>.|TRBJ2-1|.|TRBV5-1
TGCGCCAGCAGCGTATGGACAGTGAGGGATGAGCAGTTCTTC
CASSVWTVRDEQFF
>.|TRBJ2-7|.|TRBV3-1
TGTGCCAGCAGCCACAAGACCCGGGCGTGGGAGCAGTACTTC
CASSHKTRAWEQYF
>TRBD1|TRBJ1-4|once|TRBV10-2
TGCGCCAGCCAGGCTCGAGACAGGGATGAAAAACTGTTTTTT
CASQARDRDEKLFF
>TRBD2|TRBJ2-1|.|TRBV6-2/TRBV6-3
TGTGCCAGCAGTGGTAGCGGGGAGGCGGGTGAGCAGTTCTTC
CASSGSGEAGEQFF
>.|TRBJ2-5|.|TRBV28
TGTGCCAGCAGTTTTCGTGAGACCCAGTACTTC
CASSFRETQYF
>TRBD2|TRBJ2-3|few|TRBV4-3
TGCGCCAGCAGCCAAGATATAGGAGGACTAGAGGCAGATACGCAGTATTTT
CASSQDIGGLEADTQYF
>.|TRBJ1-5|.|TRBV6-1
TGTGCCAGCAGTGATGATGGGGAAACTCAGCCCCAGCATTTT
CASSDDGETQPQHF
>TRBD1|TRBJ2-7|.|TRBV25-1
TGTGCCAGCAGTGACCTCGAGGGGACAGCCTACGAGCAGTACTTC
CASSDLEGTAYEQYF
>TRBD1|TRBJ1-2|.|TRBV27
TGTGCCAGCAGTTTTCACAGGGGGCGATACTATGGCTACACCTTC
CASSFHRGRYYGYTF
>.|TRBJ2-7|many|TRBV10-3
TGTGCCATCAGTGAAGGGACAAGATACGAGCAGTACTTC
CAISEGTRYEQYF
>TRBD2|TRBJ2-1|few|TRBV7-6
TGTGCCAGCAGCTTATTTGGGCGGACTAGTCGCAATGAGCAGTTCTTC
CASSLFGRTSRNEQFF
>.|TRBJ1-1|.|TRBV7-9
TGTGCCAGCAGCTTTCGGCCTGAGAACACTGAAGCTTTCTTT
CASSFRPENTEAFF
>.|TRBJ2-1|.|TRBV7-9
TGTGCCAGCAGCTTATCCCAGCCAAGCTCCTACAATGAGCAGTTCTTC
CASSLSQPSSYNEQFF
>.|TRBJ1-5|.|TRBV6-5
TGTGCCAGCAGTTATTCTGCTAGGAGTCAGCCCCAGCATTTT
CASSYSARSQPQHF
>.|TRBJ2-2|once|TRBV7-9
TGTGCCAGCAGCTCCGCAGCCACTAGTAACACCGGGGAGCTGTTTTTT
CASSSAATSNTGELFF
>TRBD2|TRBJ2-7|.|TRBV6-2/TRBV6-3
TGTGCCAGCAGCCCTACCAGCGGGGGGAGTCAGCAGTACTTC
CASSPTSGGSQQYF